The 21 T cell receptor beta chains presented below share a single source sample, sequenced in a study of cytomegalovirus exposure and HLA in healthy donors. The study ran its PCR with 60 Vbeta and 13 Jbeta primers. Here immunoSEQ multiplex PCR was the method, and the copy in TCRdb shows in-frame clones only, minus some. The sample shows roughly 110,000 clones, less than 80% of them seen only once. Sequencing was performed on PBMCs. The receptors come from a young man in good health and CMV-seronegative.

The chain couples TRBV28 to TRBJ1-1; D unclear. The CDR3 sequence is 13 residues long. The germline V gene has CDR1 MDHEN and CDR2 SYDVKM. The V and J ends lost 7 bases and 1 base respectively, with 10 bases between them. CDR3 sequence (DNA): TGTGCCAGCAACCAACTACGGAACACTGAAGCTTTCTTT. This codes for CASNQLRNTEAFF.

The chain couples TRBV11-3 to TRBJ2-1, with 8 bases that match TRBD2. There are 16 residues in the CDR3. The junction had 5 bases not matched to a gene; V was cut back by 2 bases and J by 2 bases. Germline CDR1 and CDR2: SGHNT and YENEEA. The CDR3: CASSLSGGGAYNEQFF. The CDR3 region has the DNA TGTGCCAGCAGCTTAAGCGGGGGTGGGGCCTACAATGAGCAGTTCTTC. Combining the CDR3 with reference TRBV11-3 and TRBJ2-1 gives the whole variable domain EAGVVQSPRYKIIEKKQPVAFWCNPISGHNTLYWYLQNLGQGPELLIRYENEEAVDDSQLPKDRFSAERLKGVDSTLKIQPAELGDSAVYLCASSLSGGGAYNEQFFGPGTRLTVL.

The rearrangement joins TRBV5-4 to TRBJ2-3; 8 nucleotides agree with TRBD2. The CDR3 is 15 residues long. Germline CDR1 reads SGHNT; CDR2 reads YYREEE (reference sequence). V shed 0 bases, J shed 2 bases, and the junction held 2 bases outside the gene matches. CDR3 protein: CASSLASGYTDTQYF. The DNA of the CDR3 is TGTGCCAGCAGCTTGGCTAGCGGGTACACAGATACGCAGTATTTT.

The V and J genes are TRBV9 and TRBJ2-1; D possibly corresponds to TRBD1 (6 bases). There are 17 residues in the CDR3. V was cut by 3 bases and J by 2 bases, with 18 bases left in between. CDR1 SGDLS and CDR2 YYNGEE come from the germline V gene. CDR3 bases: TGTGCCAGCAGCGGAGGGGACATCGGACATCCCTACAATGAGCAGTTCTTC. It specifies CASSGGDIGHPYNEQFF.

V gene TRBV9 combines with J gene TRBJ1-1; unclear D gene. V lost 3 bases, J lost 1 base, and 10 bases lay in between. This CDR3 is built from 14 residues. The germline gives CDR1 SGDLS, CDR2 YYNGEE. CDR3 DNA: TGTGCCAGCAGCGCTGAGCCTACGAACACTGAAGCTTTCTTT. It is translated as CASSAEPTNTEAFF. The entire variable domain, with the rest obtained from reference TRBV9 and TRBJ1-1, is as follows: DSGVTQTPKHLITATGQRVTLRCSPRSGDLSVYWYQQSLDQGLQFLIQYYNGEERAKGNILERFSAQQFPDLHSELNLSSLELGDSALYFCASSAEPTNTEAFFGQGTRLTVV.

The genes are TRBV20-1 and TRBJ2-1; D possibly corresponds to TRBD2 (5 bases). Germline-derived CDR1 and CDR2 are DFQATT and SNEGSKA (reference sequence). This CDR3 has 11 residues. V lost 0 bases to trimming and J lost 9 bases, with 6 bases between them. The CDR3 is CSARDGVEQFF. CDR3 sequence (DNA): TGCAGTGCTAGAGACGGGGTTGAGCAGTTCTTC.

This clone was counted between two and nine times. The chain couples TRBV10-1 to TRBJ2-3; D might be TRBD1 (5 bases). Germline loops: CDR1 WNHNN, CDR2 SYGVQD (reference sequence). The V end was cut by 0 bases, the J end by 3 bases, with 13 bases between. CDR3 length: 16 residues. The CDR3 coding sequence is TGCGCCAGCAGTGAGTCGGCAGGGCGTAGAACAGATACGCAGTATTTT. It translates to CASSESAGRRTDTQYF.

The J gene is TRBJ2-4, the V gene TRBV6-4, with D possibly TRBD2 on 5 matching bases. V shed 6 bases and J shed 8 bases, with 14 bases lying between them. The CDR3 sequence is 13 residues long. Germline V gene lookup returns CDR1 MRHNA and CDR2 SNTAGT. The CDR3 DNA is TGTGCCAGCAGCCGGAGCGGACGGGACATTCAGTACTTC. As protein: CASSRSGRDIQYF.

V usage is TRBV29-1 and J usage is TRBJ2-1, with a weak D call TRBD2 (6 bases). Trimming stripped 7 bases from V and 6 bases from J, with 13 bases between. Germline CDR1 is SQVTM and CDR2 is ANQGSEA. This CDR3 region has 12 residues. The CDR3 loop is CSAFGGANEQFF. CDR3 sequence (DNA): TGCAGCGCCTTCGGAGGGGCCAATGAGCAGTTCTTC.

This clone was found a few times. The V and J genes are TRBV19 and TRBJ1-2; D is possibly TRBD1 (5 bases). CDR3 length: 15 residues. Germline V gene data show CDR1 as LNHDA and CDR2 as SQIVND (reference sequence). The V gene lost 5 bases and the J gene lost 4 bases, with 17 bases spanning the gap. The CDR3 nucleotides are TGTGCCAGTAGTCAACGGGACTCCTCCGTCTATGGCTACACCTTC. Residues: CASSQRDSSVYGYTF.

The chain links TRBV10-3 to TRBJ2-5; 8 bases agree with TRBD1. The CDR3 consists of 16 residues. Unmatched junction bases numbered 11, after V lost 3 bases and J lost 5 bases. Germline V gene data show CDR1 as ENHRY and CDR2 as SYGVKD. DNA of the CDR3: TGTGCCATCAGTGAATTTGGGACAGGTTACCGGGAGACCCAGTACTTC. Translated: CAISEFGTGYRETQYF.

This chain uses TRBV29-1 with TRBJ2-1, with D maybe TRBD1 (6 bases). CDR1 and CDR2 from the germline V gene are SQVTM and ANQGSEA. The germline V and J ends were trimmed by 6 bases and 6 bases, with 12 bases remaining between them. This CDR3 spans 12 amino acids. The CDR3 sequence: CSVTGTPNEQFF. In DNA, the CDR3 is TGCAGCGTCACCGGGACACCCAATGAGCAGTTCTTC.

This clone has just a few counts. The chain couples TRBV27 to TRBJ1-2, with TRBD1 as a possible D gene (6 bases). This CDR3 has 14 amino acids. The ends were cut back, 6 bases at V and 7 bases at J, with 18 bases in the middle. The V gene's germline CDR1 is MNHEY and CDR2 SMNVEV (reference sequence). This CDR3 is CASRLDRLVGGYTF. The CDR3 coding sequence is TGTGCCAGCAGGCTAGACAGGCTTGTGGGTGGCTACACCTTC.

A single count supports this clone. The same CDR3 is also encoded by other DNA sequences in this sample. The chain has TRBV11-2 and TRBJ2-1, with D uncertain. Germline V gene data show CDR1 as SGHAT and CDR2 as FQNNGV. Trimming stripped 5 bases from V and 8 bases from J, with 7 bases between. The CDR3 is 11 amino acids. CDR3 coding DNA: TGTGCCAGCAGCCCTTCCTATGAGCAGTTCTTC. The encoded protein is CASSPSYEQFF. Combining the CDR3 with reference TRBV11-2 and TRBJ2-1 gives the whole variable domain EAGVAQSPRYKIIEKRQSVAFWCNPISGHATLYWYQQILGQGPKLLIQFQNNGVVDDSQLPKDRFSAERLKGVDSTLKIQPAKLEDSAVYLCASSPSYEQFFGPGTRLTVL.

This clone was seen only a few times. The V call is TRBV19, the J call TRBJ1-1, with D hard to call. The CDR3 has 13 amino acids. From germline, CDR1 is LNHDA and CDR2 SQIVND (reference sequence). V gave up 3 bases and J gave up 0 bases, with 5 bases separating them. CDR3 sequence: CASSMTLNTEAFF. The CDR3 region has the DNA TGTGCCAGTAGTATGACACTGAACACTGAAGCTTTCTTT.

The chain recombines TRBV7-3 with TRBJ2-1; TRBD2 matches at 8 bases. Germline CDR1 reads SGHTA; CDR2 reads FQGTGA. V gave up 1 base and J gave up 4 bases; unmatched junction bases: 6. This CDR3 comprises 16 residues. CDR3 bases: TGTGCCAGCAGCTTAAACGCGGGGGGCCTTTACAATGAGCAGTTCTTC. Translating gives CASSLNAGGLYNEQFF.

J is TRBJ1-2 and V is TRBV5-6; weak D call: TRBD1 (6 bases). V lost 3 bases and J lost 3, with 9 bases in between. Germline loops: CDR1 SGHDT, CDR2 YYEEEE. This CDR3 comprises 13 residues. This CDR3 reads CASSSDRDYGYTF. Here the CDR3 DNA reads TGTGCCAGCAGCTCGGACAGAGACTATGGCTACACCTTC.

The chain carries TRBV5-4 and TRBJ2-1, with D unclear. CDR1 SGHNT and CDR2 YYREEE come from the germline V gene (reference sequence). V lost 0 bases and J 1 base, leaving 5 bases between the germline ends. The CDR3 extends over 14 amino acids. CDR3 residues: CASSLAHSYNEQFF. The CDR3 DNA sequence: TGTGCCAGCAGCTTGGCACATTCCTACAATGAGCAGTTCTTC.

The V and J genes are TRBV6-1 and TRBJ1-1; D gene unclear. The CDR3 has 14 amino acids. Germline CDR1 and CDR2: MNHNS and SASEGT. Trimming cost V 7 bases and J 1 base, with 13 bases left between them. CDR3 residues: CASTLGRGNTEAFF. DNA of the CDR3: TGTGCCAGCACTCTTGGGCGTGGGAACACTGAAGCTTTCTTT.

The chain joins TRBV10-2 to TRBJ2-7; a weak D match, TRBD1 (6 bases). V was cut by 3 bases and J by 4 bases, with 10 bases left in between. Germline loops: CDR1 WSHSY, CDR2 SAAADI. CDR3 size: 13 residues. The CDR3 reads CASSDPQGYEQYF. The DNA of the CDR3 is TGCGCCAGCAGTGACCCACAGGGATACGAGCAGTACTTC.

The chain joins TRBV19 to TRBJ2-3; tentatively, D is TRBD1 (6 bases). The V end was cut by 3 bases, the J end by 2 bases, with 12 bases between. The CDR3 consists of 15 residues. CDR1 is LNHDA and CDR2 is SQIVND in the germline V gene (reference sequence). The CDR3 reads CASSIGTQDTDTQYF. CDR3 in DNA: TGTGCCAGTAGTATCGGGACACAAGACACAGATACGCAGTATTTT.